This passage covers 28 T cell receptor beta chains from one sample sequenced in a study of T cell responses to AZD1222 COVID-19 vaccine. Produced via immunoSEQ multiplex PCR; TCRdb's table is partial and in-frame only. This table holds 130,000 to 150,000 clones, around 90% found once. The sample consisted of peripheral blood, taken on day 0 of AZD1222 vaccination. The origin of the receptors is an adult in good health.

The chain combines TRBV6-5 with TRBJ2-1; TRBD1 matches at 9 bases. The germline V gene encodes CDR1 MNHEY and CDR2 SVGAGI. This CDR3 spans 14 amino acids. Trimming at V came to 6 bases and at J to 6 bases, leaving 6 bases not matched to a gene. The CDR3 coding sequence is TGTGCCAGCAGACTACAGGGGGCGGGCAATGAGCAGTTCTTC. This gives the protein CASRLQGAGNEQFF.

The chain recombines TRBV29-1 with TRBJ1-3; D possibly corresponds to TRBD1 (5 bases). V lost 6 bases, J lost 0 bases, and 12 bases lay in between. Germline CDR1 reads SQVTM; CDR2 reads ANQGSEA. CDR3 length: 14 amino acids. The CDR3 DNA reads as TGCAGCGTCCGACAGCATATCTCTGGAAACACCATATATTTT. Translation: CSVRQHISGNTIYF. Using reference TRBV29-1 and TRBJ1-3 for the parts outside the CDR3, the full variable domain is SAVISQKPSRDICQRGTSLTIQCQVDSQVTMMFWYRQQPGQSLTLIATANQGSEATYESGFVIDKFPISRPNLTFSTLTVSNMSPEDSSIYLCSVRQHISGNTIYFGEGSWLTVV.

CDR3 loop: CASSLGVRGGSGANVLTF. The CDR3 DNA follows: TGTGCCAGCAGCTTAGGTGTGAGGGGAGGCTCTGGGGCCAACGTCCTGACTTTC. The V call is TRBV7-2, the J call TRBJ2-6; perhaps TRBD2 as D (6 bases). With 1 base removed from V and 0 bases from J, the gap between germline ends came to 13 bases. This CDR3 comprises 18 residues. Germline values: CDR1 SGHTA, CDR2 FQGNSA. Full variable domain (outside the CDR3, taken from reference TRBV7-2 and TRBJ2-6): GAGVSQSPSNKVTEKGKDVELRCDPISGHTALYWYRQSLGQGLEFLIYFQGNSAPDKSGLPSDRFSAERTGGSVSTLTIQRTQQEDSAVYLCASSLGVRGGSGANVLTFGAGSRLTVL.

The V call is TRBV5-4, the J call TRBJ2-1; 9 bases align to TRBD1. CDR1 SGHNT and CDR2 YYREEE come from the germline V gene (reference sequence). V was pared by 4 bases and J by 2 bases, with 1 base of the junction left unmatched. This CDR3 has 14 residues. The chain's CDR3 is CASSRQGAYNEQFF. In nucleotides, the CDR3 is TGTGCCAGCAGCCGACAGGGGGCCTACAATGAGCAGTTCTTC.

This clone came up a few times. The CDR3 DNA reads TGCGCCAGCAGGATCGGGGCGGGCAGCACAGATACGCAGTATTTT. As protein: CASRIGAGSTDTQYF. The chain recombines TRBV5-1 with TRBJ2-3; the D call may be TRBD1 or TRBD2 (5 bases each). The CDR3 length is 15 residues. Trimming took off 5 bases at V and 0 bases at J, with 13 bases between the two ends. Germline values: CDR1 SGHRS, CDR2 YFSETQ. The entire variable domain, with the rest obtained from reference TRBV5-1 and TRBJ2-3, is as follows: KAGVTQTPRYLIKTRGQQVTLSCSPISGHRSVSWYQQTPGQGLQFLFEYFSETQRNKGNFPGRFSGRQFSNSRSEMNVSTLELGDSALYLCASRIGAGSTDTQYFGPGTRLTVL.

This clone was seen once. In DNA, the CDR3 is TGCGCCAGCAGCTTGTACGGACTAGAGACCGGGGAGCTGTTTTTT. Its protein product is CASSLYGLETGELFF. V and J are TRBV5-1 and TRBJ2-2; 7 positions agree with TRBD2. This CDR3 has 15 residues. Unmatched junction bases numbered 5, after V lost 1 base and J lost 5 bases. CDR1 is SGHRS and CDR2 is YFSETQ in the germline V gene.

The sample holds one count of this clone. The chain combines TRBV25-1 with TRBJ1-2; 9 nucleotides agree with TRBD1. CDR1 MGHDK and CDR2 SYGVNS come from the germline V gene. The CDR3 is made up of 13 amino acids. V was clipped by 8 bases and J by 4 bases; unmatched bases: 5. CDR3 bases: TGTGCCAGCGGAGGACAGGGGAGCTATGGCTACACCTTC. It specifies CASGGQGSYGYTF.

This chain uses TRBV9 with TRBJ2-7; TRBD1 matches 8 bases. The CDR3 length is 15 residues. With 0 bases clipped from V and 2 bases from J, the junction kept 4 bases outside the gene matches. CDR1 SGDLS and CDR2 YYNGEE come from the germline V gene. As DNA, the CDR3 is TGTGCCAGCAGCGTAGGACAGGGGTTACCCTACGAGCAGTACTTC. Translated: CASSVGQGLPYEQYF.

J is TRBJ2-1 and V is TRBV12-5; D not certain. Germline CDR1 and CDR2: LGHNT and FRNRAP. Trimming removed 2 bases at V and 9 bases at J, with 11 bases between. The CDR3 runs 13 residues. The CDR3 is CASGLSRVAEQFF. As DNA, the CDR3 is TGTGCTAGTGGTTTGAGTCGGGTCGCTGAGCAGTTCTTC.

This rearrangement joins TRBV28 to TRBJ1-4, with a possible D match to TRBD1 (5 bases). Looked up from germline, CDR1 is MDHEN and CDR2 is SYDVKM. V was clipped by 5 bases and J by 3 bases, with 13 bases between them. This CDR3 region has 15 residues. The CDR3 loop reads CASSTTGGANEKLFF. The DNA of the CDR3 is TGTGCCAGCAGTACCACGGGAGGGGCTAATGAAAAACTGTTTTTT.

The J gene is TRBJ2-3, the V gene TRBV5-1; D is unresolved. The germline V gene encodes CDR1 SGHRS and CDR2 YFSETQ. V lost 1 base, J lost 0 bases, and 9 bases lay in between. The CDR3 sequence is 15 residues long. The CDR3 sequence: CASSLRLESTDTQYF. The CDR3 coding sequence is TGCGCCAGCAGCTTGAGGCTAGAGAGCACAGATACGCAGTATTTT.

The chain recombines TRBV4-1 with TRBJ2-1; 13 bases are shared with TRBD2. The germline gives CDR1 MGHRA, CDR2 YSYEKL. The V segment lost 3 bases and the J segment 8 bases; nucleotides outside the gene matches: 7. The CDR3 totals 16 residues. The CDR3 sequence is CASSQWTSGSFDEQFF. DNA of the CDR3: TGCGCCAGCAGCCAGTGGACTAGCGGGAGCTTCGATGAGCAGTTCTTC.

The V and J genes are TRBV5-4 and TRBJ1-1; possibly TRBD1 for D (6 bases). Germline CDR1 is SGHNT and CDR2 is YYREEE (reference sequence). With 0 bases removed from V and 0 bases from J, the gap between germline ends came to 9 bases. CDR3 size: 15 residues. The CDR3 sequence: CASSLGWGLNTEAFF. The CDR3 nucleotides are TGTGCCAGCAGCTTGGGGTGGGGGCTGAACACTGAAGCTTTCTTT.

The J gene is TRBJ1-2, the V gene TRBV27; 7 bases align to TRBD1. Germline assignment: CDR1 MNHEY and CDR2 SMNVEV (reference sequence). This CDR3 has 15 amino acids. Losses at the gene ends were 2 bases for V and 5 bases for J; bases not matched to a gene: 8. CDR3 in DNA: TGTGCCAGCAGTTTACTAGGGACAGAGCCGTATGGCTACACCTTC. Translation: CASSLLGTEPYGYTF.

The rearrangement joins TRBV19 to TRBJ1-5; D unresolved. The CDR3 length is 15 residues. V gave up 3 bases and J gave up 0 bases, with 9 bases separating them. Germline V lookup: CDR1 LNHDA, CDR2 SQIVND (reference sequence). The CDR3 DNA follows: TGTGCCAGTAGTATGACGGCAAATAGCAATCAGCCCCAGCATTTT. Amino acids: CASSMTANSNQPQHF.

The V and J genes are TRBV12-3 or TRBV12-4 and TRBJ2-2; D not resolved. V was trimmed by 1 base and J by 9 bases, leaving 9 bases between them. The CDR3 totals 13 residues. CDR3 bases: TGTGCCAGCAGTTTAGTTAATGCCCGGGAGCTGTTTTTT. Protein: CASSLVNARELFF.

The V call is TRBV2, the J call TRBJ1-1; 7 bases match TRBD1. Trimming at V came to 6 bases and at J to 5 bases, leaving 3 bases not matched to a gene. CDR3 length: 12 amino acids. From germline, CDR1 is SNHLY and CDR2 FYNNEI. CDR3 residues: CASRTGKTEAFF. In DNA form, the CDR3 reads TGTGCCAGCAGGACAGGGAAAACTGAAGCTTTCTTT.

The chain links TRBV11-3 to TRBJ2-1; 11 bases agree with TRBD2. CDR3 length equals 17 residues. V was pared by 5 bases and J by 7 bases, with 13 bases of the junction left unmatched. The germline V gene has CDR1 SGHNT and CDR2 YENEEA. The CDR3 coding sequence is TGTGCCAGCAGCCACGGGACTAGCGGACTCCTGGAGAATGAGCAGTTCTTC. As protein: CASSHGTSGLLENEQFF.

The gene calls are TRBV5-4 and TRBJ2-2; a possible D gene is TRBD2 (5 bases). Germline CDR1 is SGHNT and CDR2 is YYREEE (reference sequence). The V gene lost 4 bases and the J gene lost 5 bases, with 12 bases spanning the gap. The length of the CDR3 is 14 residues. The CDR3 nucleotides read TGTGCCAGCAGCCCGGAGACTAATACCGGGGAGCTGTTTTTT. This sequence encodes CASSPETNTGELFF.

This clone was found once. This rearrangement joins TRBV4-2 to TRBJ2-7; 7 bases line up with TRBD2. With 0 bases clipped from V and 4 bases from J, the junction kept 15 bases outside the gene matches. The CDR3 has 18 residues. Germline assignment: CDR1 LGHNA and CDR2 YNFKEQ. The CDR3 loop reads CASSQEGGIGGSLYEQYF. The CDR3 region has the DNA TGTGCCAGCAGCCAAGAAGGAGGTATCGGCGGGAGCTTATACGAGCAGTACTTC.

This sequence joins TRBV24-1 and TRBJ2-5, with D unclear. The germline gives CDR1 KGHDR, CDR2 SFDVKD. CDR3 length equals 15 residues. Trimming took off 4 bases at V and 5 bases at J, with 16 bases between the two ends. This chain's CDR3 is CATSDGSNGQETQYF. The CDR3 bases are TGTGCCACCAGTGACGGTAGCAACGGGCAGGAGACCCAGTACTTC.

J is TRBJ2-5 and V is TRBV7-6, with 9 bases that match TRBD1. CDR3 length: 15 residues. V was clipped by 5 bases and J by 1 base; unmatched bases: 5. Germline CDR1 is SGHVS and CDR2 is FNYEAQ. The CDR3 DNA reads TGTGCCAGCAGCCACCCGACAGGGGGCCAAGAGACCCAGTACTTC. Translated, it gives CASSHPTGGQETQYF.

This clone was found once. J is TRBJ1-1 and V is TRBV19; 9 bases line up with TRBD1. The J segment lost 7 bases and the V segment lost 6 bases, leaving 15 bases of the junction unmatched. The CDR3 spans 16 residues. In germline, CDR1 is LNHDA, CDR2 SQIVND (reference sequence). CDR3 protein: CASRNRDRESADEAFF. As DNA, the CDR3 is TGTGCCAGTAGAAACCGGGACAGGGAGTCCGCGGATGAAGCTTTCTTT.

The chain has TRBV5-4 and TRBJ1-3; 7 nucleotides align to TRBD1. With V trimmed by 5 bases and J by 2 bases, 13 bases remained unmatched. The CDR3 extends over 17 amino acids. CDR1 is SGHNT and CDR2 is YYREEE in the germline V gene (reference sequence). The CDR3 DNA reads as TGTGCCAGCAGTTCCCCGACAGGGACGTTGGCTGGAAACACCATATATTTT. Protein product: CASSSPTGTLAGNTIYF.

In its sample, this clone was seen a few times. V and J are TRBV5-1 and TRBJ2-5, with D perhaps assigned TRBD1 or TRBD2 (5 bases each). CDR3 length: 15 residues. Germline assignment: CDR1 SGHRS and CDR2 YFSETQ. Between the trimmed V and J ends, which lost 3 bases and 5 bases, there was a span of 17 bases. In DNA, the CDR3 is TGCGCCAGCAGCTGGGCAAGGGGATCGGGGGAGACCCAGTACTTC. This encodes CASSWARGSGETQYF.

The chain is built from TRBV19 and TRBJ2-6, with unresolved D. This CDR3 is built from 15 residues. V was shortened by 6 bases and J by 1 base, with 10 bases between the two germline ends. CDR1 is LNHDA, CDR2 SQIVND, per germline (reference sequence). The CDR3 nucleotides are TGTGCCAGTAGGAAAACAGATTCTGGGGCCAACGTCCTGACTTTC. Residues: CASRKTDSGANVLTF.

This chain's CDR3 is CASSPGTGRDTQYF. The CDR3 region has the DNA TGTGCCAGCAGCCCCGGGACAGGGAGAGATACGCAGTATTTT. V is TRBV28 and J is TRBJ2-3, with 9 bases that match TRBD1. CDR1 is MDHEN, CDR2 SYDVKM, per germline. The V segment lost 6 bases and the J segment 5 bases; nucleotides outside the gene matches: 6. The CDR3 consists of 14 residues.

The chain combines TRBV5-1 with TRBJ2-7, with 10 nucleotides matching TRBD1. This CDR3 spans 14 amino acids. Looked up from germline, CDR1 is SGHRS and CDR2 is YFSETQ. The trim removed 4 bases at V and 2 bases at J, leaving 3 bases unmatched. The CDR3 bases are TGCGCCAGCAGCGTGACAGGGGGCCCCTACGAGCAGTACTTC. Its protein product is CASSVTGGPYEQYF. The complete variable domain, with remaining parts taken from reference TRBV5-1 and TRBJ2-7, reads KAGVTQTPRYLIKTRGQQVTLSCSPISGHRSVSWYQQTPGQGLQFLFEYFSETQRNKGNFPGRFSGRQFSNSRSEMNVSTLELGDSALYLCASSVTGGPYEQYFGPGTRLTVT.